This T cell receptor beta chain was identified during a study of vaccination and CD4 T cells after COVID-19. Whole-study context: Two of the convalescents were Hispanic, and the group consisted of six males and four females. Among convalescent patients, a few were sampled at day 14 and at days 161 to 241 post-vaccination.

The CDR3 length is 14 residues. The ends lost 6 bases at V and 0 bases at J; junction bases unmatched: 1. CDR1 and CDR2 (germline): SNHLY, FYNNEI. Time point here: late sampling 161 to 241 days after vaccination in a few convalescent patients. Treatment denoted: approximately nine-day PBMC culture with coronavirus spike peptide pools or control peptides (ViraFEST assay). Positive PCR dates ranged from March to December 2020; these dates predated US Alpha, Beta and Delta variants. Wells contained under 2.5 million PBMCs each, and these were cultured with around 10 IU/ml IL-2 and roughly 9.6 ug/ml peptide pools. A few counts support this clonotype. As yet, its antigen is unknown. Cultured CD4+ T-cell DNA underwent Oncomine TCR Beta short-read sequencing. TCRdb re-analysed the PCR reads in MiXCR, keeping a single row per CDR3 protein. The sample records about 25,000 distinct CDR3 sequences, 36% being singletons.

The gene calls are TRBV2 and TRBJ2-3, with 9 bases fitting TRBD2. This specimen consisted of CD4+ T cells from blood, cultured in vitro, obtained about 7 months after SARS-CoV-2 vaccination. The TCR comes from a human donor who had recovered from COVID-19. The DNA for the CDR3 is TGTGCCAGCAGGGGACTAGCTAGCACAGATACGCAGTATTTT. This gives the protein CASRGLASTDTQYF.